Listed below are T cell receptor beta chains from one sample, sequenced in a study of graft-versus-host responses after intestinal transplantation. The repertoire was sequenced with immunoSEQ multiplex PCR; TCRdb's copy has only in-frame clones and lacks some. The repertoire holds 20,000 to 25,000 clones, with roughly 33% as singletons. The sequences come from alloreactive CD8+ T cells from a mixed lymphocyte reaction culture, collected before intestinal transplant. These receptors were collected from a human patient who received an intestinal transplant. Both conserved end residues are part of each CDR3. A D gene is named only where the DNA matches it firmly. Only some rows state a clone size, as once, few, many or a class for expanded clones.

-	TRBV6-5	once	TRBJ2-7	TGTGCCAGCAGTTCTGGGGGGAGCTCCTACGAGCAGTACTTC	CASSSGGSSYEQYF
TRBD2	TRBV10-3	-	TRBJ2-2	TGTGCCATCAGTGAGTCCGGGGGGCGGCTAGCGGGAGGACTTGGCACCGGGGAGCTGTTTTTT	CAISESGGRLAGGLGTGELFF
-	TRBV9	-	TRBJ2-6	TGTGCCAGCAGCTCAAGTTTTCTCCCCTCTGGGGCCAACGTCCTGACTTTC	CASSSSFLPSGANVLTF
TRBD1	TRBV5-4	-	TRBJ2-2	TGTGCCAGCAGCCTCAGTGATGACGACAGGGGTGGCACCGGGGAGCTGTTTTTT	CASSLSDDDRGGTGELFF
-	TRBV13	medium-sized	TRBJ2-7	TGTGCCAGCAGCTTATACGGGAAACTCGACGAGCAGTACTTC	CASSLYGKLDEQYF
-	TRBV7-2	few	TRBJ1-1	TGTGCCAGCAGCTTAGTGCAGAACACTGAAGCTTTCTTT	CASSLVQNTEAFF
-	TRBV6-5	-	TRBJ2-1	TGTGCCAGCAGTTACGGCAGGGCCTGGAATGAGCAGTTCTTC	CASSYGRAWNEQFF
-	TRBV27	few	TRBJ2-1	TGTGCCAGCGGGTTGCCGGGTGGTAATGAGCAGTTCTTC	CASGLPGGNEQFF
-	TRBV27	few	TRBJ1-2	TGTGCCAGCAGTTTAGTTTGGGGAAGCGGCTACACCTTC	CASSLVWGSGYTF
TRBD1	TRBV2	few	TRBJ1-1	TGTGCCAGCAGTGACTACAGGGGAGAAACTGAAGCTTTCTTT	CASSDYRGETEAFF
TRBD2	TRBV2	-	TRBJ2-7	TGTGCCAGCACGTGGACTAGCGGGAGTTACGAGCAGTACTTC	CASTWTSGSYEQYF
-	TRBV9	-	TRBJ2-4	TGTGCCAGCAGCGTAGCCAGTGGGGACATTCAGTACTTC	CASSVASGDIQYF
-	TRBV5-6	few	TRBJ2-7	TGTGCCAGCAGCGGAGGGGGGGAGCAGTACTTC	CASSGGGEQYF
-	TRBV6-6	-	TRBJ1-3	TGTGCCAGCAGTTACGACAGGGGAAACACCATATATTTT	CASSYDRGNTIYF
TRBD2	TRBV13	-	TRBJ2-2	TGTGCCAGCAGCGCCGGACTAGCGGGAGGGCCCACCGGGGAGCTGTTTTTT	CASSAGLAGGPTGELFF
TRBD1	TRBV9	-	TRBJ1-6	TGTGCCAGCAGCCCCCGGGACAGAAATTCACCCCTCCACTTT	CASSPRDRNSPLHF